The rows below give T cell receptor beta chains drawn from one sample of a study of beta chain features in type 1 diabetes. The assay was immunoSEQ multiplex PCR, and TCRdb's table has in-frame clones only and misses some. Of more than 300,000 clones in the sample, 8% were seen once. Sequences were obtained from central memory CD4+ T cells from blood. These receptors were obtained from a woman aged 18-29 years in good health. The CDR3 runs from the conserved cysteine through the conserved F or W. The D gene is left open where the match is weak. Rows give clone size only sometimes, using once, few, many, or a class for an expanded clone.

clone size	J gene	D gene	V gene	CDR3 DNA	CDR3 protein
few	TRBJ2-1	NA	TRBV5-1	TGCGCCAGCAGCTTGGCGTTGGCTAGCAATGAGCAGTTCTTC	CASSLALASNEQFF
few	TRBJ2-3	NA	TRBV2	TGTGCCAGCAGTGAGAGGGGCGGGAGCACAGATACGCAGTATTTT	CASSERGGSTDTQYF
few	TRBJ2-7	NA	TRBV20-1	TGCAGTGCTAGAGTGGACGAGCAGTACTTC	CSARVDEQYF
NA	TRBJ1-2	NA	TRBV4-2	TGTGCCAGCAGCCAAGTAAGGAGGGGAGAGGGCTACACCTTC	CASSQVRRGEGYTF
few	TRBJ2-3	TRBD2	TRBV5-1	TGCGCCAGCAGCGGGGGACTAGCGGAGAGCACAGATACGCAGTATTTT	CASSGGLAESTDTQYF
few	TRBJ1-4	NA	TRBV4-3	TGCGCCAGCAGCCAAGAGTGGGACGGCAATGAAAAACTGTTTTTT	CASSQEWDGNEKLFF
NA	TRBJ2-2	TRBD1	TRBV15	TGTGCCACCAGCAGATCCTCGGGACAGTCAGCCGGGGAGCTGTTTTTT	CATSRSSGQSAGELFF
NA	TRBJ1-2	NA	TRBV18	TGTGCCTCGGCCCCGACAGGTACCTATGGCTACACCTTC	CASAPTGTYGYTF
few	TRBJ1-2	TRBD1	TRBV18	TGTGCCAGCTCACCTACACCGGGACAGATTAACTATGGCTACACCTTC	CASSPTPGQINYGYTF
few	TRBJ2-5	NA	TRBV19	TGTGCCAGTAGTGGACGGCTTCAAGAGACCCAGTACTTC	CASSGRLQETQYF
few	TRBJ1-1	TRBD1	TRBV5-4	TGTGCCAGCACCCTAAACAGGGGTTGGACTGAAGCTTTCTTT	CASTLNRGWTEAFF
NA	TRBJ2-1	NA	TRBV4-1	TGCGCCAGCAGCCAAGATCCTCGGAATGAGCAGTTCTTC	CASSQDPRNEQFF
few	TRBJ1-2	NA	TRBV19	NA	CASSFGTGSVTF
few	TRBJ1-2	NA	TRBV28	TGTGCCAGCAGTCCCCCCGGGGCCTATGGCTACACCTTC	CASSPPGAYGYTF
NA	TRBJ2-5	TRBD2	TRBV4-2	TGTGCCAGCAGCCAAGGTGGCAGCGGGAGGGCCGAGACCCAGTACTTC	CASSQGGSGRAETQYF
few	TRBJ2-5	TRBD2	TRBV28	TGTGCCAGCAGCGGGAGGGGGGCCCAGTACTTC	CASSGRGAQYF
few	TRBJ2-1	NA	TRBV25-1	TGTGCCAGCAGTGCGGACAAAGAACCGAATGAGCAGTTCTTC	CASSADKEPNEQFF
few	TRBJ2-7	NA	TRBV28	TGTGCCAGCAGTTCATCCCTCGGGACATACACCTCCTACGAGCAGTACTTC	CASSSSLGTYTSYEQYF
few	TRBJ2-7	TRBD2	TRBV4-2	TGTGCCAGCAGCCAAGTACTAGCGGGAGGACAATACGAGCAGTACTTC	CASSQVLAGGQYEQYF
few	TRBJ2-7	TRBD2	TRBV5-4	TGTGCCAGCAGCTTGGCCGGGACTAGCGGGAGCGAGCAGTACTTC	CASSLAGTSGSEQYF
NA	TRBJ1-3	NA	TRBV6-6	TGTGCCAGCAGTTACTCTACAGGAAACACCATATATTTT	CASSYSTGNTIYF
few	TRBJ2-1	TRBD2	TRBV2	TGTGCCAGCGGCGGGAGGGCCCGTGAGCAGTTCTTC	CASGGRAREQFF
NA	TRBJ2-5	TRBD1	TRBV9	TGTGCCAGCAGCGTAGCCCCTACAGGGGGCGGTGAGACCCAGTACTTC	CASSVAPTGGGETQYF
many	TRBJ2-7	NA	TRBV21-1	TGTGCCAGCAGCAAAGCAGGGCTAGCGGGAGTTTACTTC	CASSKAGLAGVYF
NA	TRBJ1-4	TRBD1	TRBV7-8	TGTGCCAGCAGCTGGAGGACAGGAATTGCAACTAATGAAAAACTGTTTTTT	CASSWRTGIATNEKLFF
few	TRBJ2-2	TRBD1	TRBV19	TGTGCCAGTAGTATGGGACAGGTCACCGGGGAGCTGTTTTTT	CASSMGQVTGELFF
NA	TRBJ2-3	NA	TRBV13	TGTGCCAGCAGTTATACGAGGGGGGAGGCGCAGTATTTT	CASSYTRGEAQYF
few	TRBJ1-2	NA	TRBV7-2	TGTGCCAGCAGCTTCACGTCTGGAGGCGGCGGTGGCTACACCTTC	CASSFTSGGGGGYTF
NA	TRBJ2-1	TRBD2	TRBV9	TGTGCCAGCAGCGCCGCCGGGACTAGCGGGATGAATGAGCAGTTCTTC	CASSAAGTSGMNEQFF
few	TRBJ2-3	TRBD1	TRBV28	TGTGCCAGCACCCCTCCGGGACAGATCACAGATACGCAGTATTTT	CASTPPGQITDTQYF
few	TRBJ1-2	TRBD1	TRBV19	TGTGCCAGTAGAAGGGGACAGGGGAGTGGCGGCTACACCTTC	CASRRGQGSGGYTF
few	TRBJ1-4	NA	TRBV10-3	TGTGCCATCAGTGGTCGAGTAGGAGCTAATGAAAAACTGTTTTTT	CAISGRVGANEKLFF
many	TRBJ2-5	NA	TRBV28	TGTGCCAGCAGTTTTAACAAAGAGACCCAGTACTTC	CASSFNKETQYF
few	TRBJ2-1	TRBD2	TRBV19	TGTGCCAGTAGGGGACTAGCGGGAGAACTTGAGCAGTTCTTC	CASRGLAGELEQFF
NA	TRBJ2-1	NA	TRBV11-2	TGTGCCAGCAGCTTGCAGCGGAGGGGGAATGAGCAGTTCTTC	CASSLQRRGNEQFF
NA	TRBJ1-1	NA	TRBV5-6	TGTGCCAGCAGCTTGGACCCTGGCACTGAAGCTTTCTTT	CASSLDPGTEAFF
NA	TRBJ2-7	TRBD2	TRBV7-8	TGTGCCAGCAGCTTAGTGTGGACTAGCGGGACCTCCTACGAGCAGTACTTC	CASSLVWTSGTSYEQYF
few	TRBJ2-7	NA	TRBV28	TGTGCCAGCTCGGGCGGGGGCCACAGCTACGAGCAGTACTTC	CASSGGGHSYEQYF
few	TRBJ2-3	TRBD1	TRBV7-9	TGTGCCAGCAGCCATACGGGACAGCCAATCGGCACAGATACGCAGTATTTT	CASSHTGQPIGTDTQYF
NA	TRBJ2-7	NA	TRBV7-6	TGTGCCAGCAGCTTGAATTCTGGGTACGAGCAGTACTTC	CASSLNSGYEQYF
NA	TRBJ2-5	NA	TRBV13	TGTGCCAGCAGCCTCGGGGTGGGAGAGACCCAGTACTTC	CASSLGVGETQYF
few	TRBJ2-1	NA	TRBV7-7	TGTGCTAGCAGCTTAGCTGTCCCCCCGGCGGAGCAGTTCTTC	CASSLAVPPAEQFF
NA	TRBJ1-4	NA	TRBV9	TGTGCCAGCAGCGTAGGGTACAATTCTAATGAAAAACTGTTTTTT	CASSVGYNSNEKLFF
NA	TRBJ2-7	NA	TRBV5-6	TGTGCCAGCAGCAACAGATTCATGGGCGAGCAGTACTTC	CASSNRFMGEQYF
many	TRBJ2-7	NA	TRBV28	TGTGCCAGCAGTTTGCACGGGAATCGGGAGCAGTACTTC	CASSLHGNREQYF
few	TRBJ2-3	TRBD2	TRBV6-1	TGTGCCAGCAGTAAAGGACTAGACAGCACAGATACGCAGTATTTT	CASSKGLDSTDTQYF
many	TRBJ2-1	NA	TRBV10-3	TGTGCCACCGAGGGGGGCGGGAATGAGCAGTTCTTC	CATEGGGNEQFF
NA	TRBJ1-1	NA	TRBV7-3	TGTGCCAGCAGCTTATCGCCGCCCATGAGCACTGAAGCTTTCTTT	CASSLSPPMSTEAFF
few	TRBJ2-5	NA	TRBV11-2	TGTGCCAGCAGCGGGGGCAGGGGAGAGACCCAGTACTTC	CASSGGRGETQYF
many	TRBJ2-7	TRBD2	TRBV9	TGTGCCAGCAGTAGACTAGCGGGAGTTCTCGAGCAGTACTTC	CASSRLAGVLEQYF
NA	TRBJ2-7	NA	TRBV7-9	TGTGCCAGCAGCCCCCGGACAGGGAGGGCCTACGAGCAGTACTTC	CASSPRTGRAYEQYF
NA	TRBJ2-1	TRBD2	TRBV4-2	TGTGCCAGCAGCTATAGCGGGAGCTCCTACAATGAGCAGTTCTTC	CASSYSGSSYNEQFF
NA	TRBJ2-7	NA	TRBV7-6	TGTGCCAGCAGCGGCCGTCCGGGCTACGAGCAGTACTTC	CASSGRPGYEQYF
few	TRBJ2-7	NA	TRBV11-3	TGTGCCAGCAGCCAATACTACGAGCAGTACTTC	CASSQYYEQYF